One and the same sample provided the 5 T cell receptor beta chains below, sequenced in a study of lung T cells in sarcoidosis with Löfgren's syndrome. TCRdb redid the calling of the reads with MiXCR, one entry per CDR3 protein. The table lists around 60,000 distinct CDR3 sequences, approximately 22% of them singletons. The sequencing input was CD4+ T cells from PBMCs. The receptors here all came from a human donor with sarcoidosis (Löfgren's syndrome or another form), or a control subject (not recorded which).

This chain joins TRBV5-1 and TRBJ2-1; D is ambiguous. Trimming stripped 0 bases from V and 0 bases from J, with 7 bases between. CDR3 length equals 15 residues. Germline V gene sequence: CDR1 SGHRS, CDR2 YFSETQ. The CDR3 region has the DNA TGCGCCAGCAGCTTGGATCCCTTCTCCTACAATGAGCAGTTCTTC. This translates into CASSLDPFSYNEQFF. The full variable domain, rest sourced from reference TRBV5-1 and TRBJ2-1, is KAGVTQTPRYLIKTRGQQVTLSCSPISGHRSVSWYQQTPGQGLQFLFEYFSETQRNKGNFPGRFSGRQFSNSRSEMNVSTLELGDSALYLCASSLDPFSYNEQFFGPGTRLTVL.

This clonotype was seen at least ten times. This chain uses TRBV6-2 or TRBV6-3 with TRBJ2-7; TRBD1 might be the D (7 bases). The V and J ends lost 5 bases and 3 bases respectively, with 14 bases between them. CDR1 MNHEY and CDR2 SVGEGT come from the germline V gene. CDR3 length: 14 residues. The CDR3 here is CASSNGGQSYEQYV. As DNA, the CDR3 is TGTGCCAGCAGTAACGGGGGACAGAGCTACGAGCAGTACGTC.

This chain links TRBV20-1 with TRBJ2-7; D unresolved. Deletions cut 0 bases from V and 1 base from J, with 7 bases between. This CDR3 region has 13 residues. Germline-derived CDR1 and CDR2 are DFQATT and SNEGSKA (reference sequence). CDR3 in DNA: TGCAGTGCTAGAGAAGGGAATTCCTACGAGCAGTACTTC. It yields the protein CSAREGNSYEQYF.

This clonotype was found many times. V usage is TRBV28 and J usage is TRBJ1-1; 7 bases agree with TRBD1. The ends lost 10 bases at V and 6 bases at J; junction bases unmatched: 11. The CDR3 covers 13 residues. Per germline, CDR1 MDHEN and CDR2 SYDVKM. In nucleotides, the CDR3 is TGTGCCATCATGGGAGGGGGCGCCTCTGAAGCTTTCTTT. Protein product: CAIMGGGASEAFF.

This clonotype was recorded only once. One base away lies a much larger clone, so this may be a sequencing read error. Since the CDR3 does not end with the conserved phenylalanine or tryptophan, this likely comes from a read error. The rearrangement uses TRBV28 and TRBJ2-7, with TRBD2 matching over 8 bases. Germline CDR1 and CDR2: MDHEN and SYDVKM. The CDR3 extends over 12 amino acids. After removal of 5 bases from V and 4 bases from J, the junction contained 1 base not matched to a gene. CDR3: CASSSGSYEQYS. CDR3 nucleotides: TGTGCCAGCAGTAGCGGGAGTTACGAGCAGTACTCC.